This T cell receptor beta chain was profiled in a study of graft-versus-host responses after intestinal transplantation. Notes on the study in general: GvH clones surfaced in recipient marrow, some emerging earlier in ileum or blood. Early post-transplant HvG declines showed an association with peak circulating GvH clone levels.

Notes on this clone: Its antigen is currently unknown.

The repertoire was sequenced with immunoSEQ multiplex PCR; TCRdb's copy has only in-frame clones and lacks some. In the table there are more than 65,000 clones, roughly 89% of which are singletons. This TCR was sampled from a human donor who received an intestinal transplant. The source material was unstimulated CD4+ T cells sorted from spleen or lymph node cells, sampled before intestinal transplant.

CDR3 region: CASSPNDREPQHF. CDR3 in DNA: TGTGCCAGCAGCCCAAACGACCGGGAGCCCCAGCATTTT. The chain links TRBV9 to TRBJ1-5; D gene ambiguous. The CDR3 totals 13 residues. V lost 4 bases and J lost 8, with 13 bases in between. Germline CDR1 and CDR2: SGDLS and YYNGEE.